Included here is one T cell receptor (beta chain) sequence, with context. This CDR3 is 15 amino acids long. Trimming pared 5 bases from V and 1 base from J, leaving 14 bases between. Germline V gene lookup returns CDR1 ENHRY and CDR2 SYGVKD. This record belongs to a study of PD-L1 blockade in urothelial cancer. Whole-study context: Prior chemotherapy in patients spanned 0 to 3 regimens.

Spiking of synthetic TCR analog templates was performed in each PCR. Assay: immunoSEQ multiplex PCR; the TCRdb copy retains only in-frame clones and omits some. The sample comprises 80,000 to 100,000 clones, more than 75% of which are singletons, and 9% to 9.5% rests with the top ten. The rearrangement joins TRBV10-3 to TRBJ1-1; D may be TRBD1 (5 bases). Sequences were derived from PBMCs, sampled around atezolizumab (anti-PD-L1) treatment. The source is an older man with urothelial cancer. The CDR3 bases are TGTGCCATCAGTCCTTTCAAAGGGGAGAACACTGAAGCTTTCTTT. This gives the protein CAISPFKGENTEAFF.